This T cell receptor beta chain was found in a study of early T cells in non-severe SARS-CoV-2 infection. On the study more broadly: Bulk RNA from unsorted whole blood was sequenced; chains were unpaired.

This clonotype was seen a few times. Its matching antigen is unknown. Overall study findings and caveats: Anti-spike CD8 responses were favored by VDJdb matching, which missed private and CD4 specificities.

TCRdb reprocessed the 5' RACE reads with MiXCR, giving one entry per CDR3 protein. The table records 28,000 or so distinct CDR3 sequences, under 7.5% of them present only once. The TCR was taken from an adult who was a healthcare worker with PCR-confirmed SARS-CoV-2 infection or an uninfected control (not recorded which). Specimen: whole blood.

CDR3 residues: CSARGRGDGNTIYF. The CDR3 nucleotides are TGCAGTGCTAGGGGCAGGGGAGATGGAAACACCATATATTTT. This chain uses TRBV20-1 with TRBJ1-3, with D tentatively TRBD1 (6 bases). The CDR3 has 14 amino acids. Germline assignment: CDR1 DFQATT and CDR2 SNEGSKA (reference sequence). V lost 3 bases and J lost 3, with 12 bases in between.